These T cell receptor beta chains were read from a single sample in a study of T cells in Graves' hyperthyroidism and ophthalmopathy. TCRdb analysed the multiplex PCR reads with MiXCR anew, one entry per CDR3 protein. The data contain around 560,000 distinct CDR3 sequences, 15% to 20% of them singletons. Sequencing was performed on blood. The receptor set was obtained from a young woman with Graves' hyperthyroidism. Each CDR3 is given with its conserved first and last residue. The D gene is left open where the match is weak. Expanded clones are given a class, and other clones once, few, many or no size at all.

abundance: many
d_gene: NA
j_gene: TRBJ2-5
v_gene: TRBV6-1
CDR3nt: TGTGCCAGCAGAGACAGGCTCTCTAGGGAGGAGACCCAGTACTTC
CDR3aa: CASRDRLSREETQYF

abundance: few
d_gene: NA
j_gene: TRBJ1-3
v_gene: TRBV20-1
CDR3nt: TGCAGTGCTAGAGATCCCAGACAGATCTCTGGAAACACCATATATTTT
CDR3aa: CSARDPRQISGNTIYF

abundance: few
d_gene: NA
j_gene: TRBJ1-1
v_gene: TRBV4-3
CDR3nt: TGCGCCAGCAGCCAAGTGGGACGGCCGAACACTGAAGCTTTCTTT
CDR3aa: CASSQVGRPNTEAFF

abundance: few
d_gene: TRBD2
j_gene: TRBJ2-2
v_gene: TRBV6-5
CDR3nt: TGTGCCAGCAGTTACTCCGGACTAGCGGGAGAGGCCGGGGAGCTGTTTTTT
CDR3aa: CASSYSGLAGEAGELFF

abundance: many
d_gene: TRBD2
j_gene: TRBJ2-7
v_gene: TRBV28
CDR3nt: TGTGCCAGCAGTTTACCCAGCGGGGCTACCTACGAGCAGTACTTC
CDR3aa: CASSLPSGATYEQYF

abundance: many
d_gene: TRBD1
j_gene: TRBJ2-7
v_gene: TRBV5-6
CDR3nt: TGTGCCAGCAGCTTGGGGACAGGCATCTACGAGCAGTACTTC
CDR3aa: CASSLGTGIYEQYF

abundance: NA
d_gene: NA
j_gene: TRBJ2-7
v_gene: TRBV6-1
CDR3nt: TGTGCCAGCAGTGGAGCTGGGGGACCCTATGGGGCAACCTACGAGCAGTACTTC
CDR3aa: CASSGAGGPYGATYEQYF

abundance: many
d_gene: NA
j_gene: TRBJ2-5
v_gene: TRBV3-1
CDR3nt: TGTGCCAGCAGCCAATTCAACCAAGAGATCCAGTACTTC
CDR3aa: CASSQFNQEIQYF

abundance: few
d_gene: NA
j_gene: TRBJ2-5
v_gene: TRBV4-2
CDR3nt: TGTGCCAGCAGCCAAGATCGGTACGGGGAGACCCAGTACTTC
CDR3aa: CASSQDRYGETQYF

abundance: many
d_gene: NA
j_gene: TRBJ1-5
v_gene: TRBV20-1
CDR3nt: TGCAGTGCTAGCGACAGGAACAATCAGCCCCAGCATTTT
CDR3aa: CSASDRNNQPQHF

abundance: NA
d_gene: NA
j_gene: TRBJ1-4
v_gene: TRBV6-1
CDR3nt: TGTGCCAGCACCAGGGACATTAATGAAAAACTGTTTTTT
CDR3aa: CASTRDINEKLFF

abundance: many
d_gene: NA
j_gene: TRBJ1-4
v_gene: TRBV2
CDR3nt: TGTGCCAGCAGTGACCGAGCCCGGCAAGAAAAACTGTTTTTT
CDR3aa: CASSDRARQEKLFF

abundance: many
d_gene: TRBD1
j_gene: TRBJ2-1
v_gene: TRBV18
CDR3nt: TGTGCCAGCTCACCCCTTGTCGGACAGGGGTACAATGAGCAGTTCTTC
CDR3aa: CASSPLVGQGYNEQFF

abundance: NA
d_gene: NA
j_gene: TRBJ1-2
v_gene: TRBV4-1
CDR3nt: TGCGCCAGCAGTAGTCCCCCGAACGGCGTCTATGGCTACACCTTC
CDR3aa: CASSSPPNGVYGYTF

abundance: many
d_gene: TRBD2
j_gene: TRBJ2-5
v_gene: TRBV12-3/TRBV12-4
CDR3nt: TGTGCCAGCAGCCTCGGACTAGCGGGGGGCCAGGGAGAGACCCAGTACTTC
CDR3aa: CASSLGLAGGQGETQYF

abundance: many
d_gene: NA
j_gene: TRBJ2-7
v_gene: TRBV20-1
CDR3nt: TGCAGTGCTAGGGGGGGGCTCGAGCAGTACTTC
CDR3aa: CSARGGLEQYF

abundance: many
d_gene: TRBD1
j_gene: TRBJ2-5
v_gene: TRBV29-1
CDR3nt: TGCAGCGTAGGGGGACAGCTAGGGGAGACCCAGTACTTC
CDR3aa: CSVGGQLGETQYF

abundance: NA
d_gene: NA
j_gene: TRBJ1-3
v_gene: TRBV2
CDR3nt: TGTGCCAGCCCTACCCTCTCTGGAAACACCATATATTTT
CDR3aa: CASPTLSGNTIYF

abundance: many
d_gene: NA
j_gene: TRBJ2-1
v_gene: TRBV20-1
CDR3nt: TGCAGTGCAGTTCGACAGGAGCAGTTCTTC
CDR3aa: CSAVRQEQFF

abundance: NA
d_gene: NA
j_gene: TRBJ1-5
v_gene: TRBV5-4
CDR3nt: TGTGCCAGCAGCTTGGCTCCCAATCAGCCCCAGCATTTT
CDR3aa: CASSLAPNQPQHF

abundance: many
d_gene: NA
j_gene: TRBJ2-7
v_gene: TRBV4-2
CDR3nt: TGTGCCAGCAGCCAAGAGGTGGGGAGCGGCTACGAGCAGTACTTC
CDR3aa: CASSQEVGSGYEQYF

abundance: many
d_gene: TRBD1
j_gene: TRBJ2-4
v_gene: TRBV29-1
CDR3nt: TGCAGCGTAGTACAGGGGGCAAGAAACATTCAGTACTTC
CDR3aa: CSVVQGARNIQYF

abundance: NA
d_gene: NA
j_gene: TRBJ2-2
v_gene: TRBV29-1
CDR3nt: TGCAGCGTTGAGGGTGGGGGCCACACCGGGGAGCTGTTTTTT
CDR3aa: CSVEGGGHTGELFF

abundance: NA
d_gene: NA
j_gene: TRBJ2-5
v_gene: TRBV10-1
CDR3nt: TGCGCCAGCAGTGAGGAGGTCGCCTTGGAGACCCAGTACTTC
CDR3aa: CASSEEVALETQYF

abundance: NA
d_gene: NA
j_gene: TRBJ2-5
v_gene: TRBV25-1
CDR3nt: TGTGCCAGCAGTGACAGGGGACTCGAGACCCAGTACTTC
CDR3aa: CASSDRGLETQYF

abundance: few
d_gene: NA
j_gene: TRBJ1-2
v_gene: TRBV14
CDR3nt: TGTGCCAGCAGCCAAGTGGGAGGGGACGGCTACACCTTC
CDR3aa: CASSQVGGDGYTF

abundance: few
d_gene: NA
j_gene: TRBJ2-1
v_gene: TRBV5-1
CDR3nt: TGCGCCAGCAGGAGTGTCCCCTGGAATGAGCAGTTCTTC
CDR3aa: CASRSVPWNEQFF

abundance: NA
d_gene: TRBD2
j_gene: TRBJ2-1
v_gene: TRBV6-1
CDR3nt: TGTGCCAGCAGTGAAGCGGCGGGAGAGGGAGGGGATGAGCAGTTCTTC
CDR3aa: CASSEAAGEGGDEQFF

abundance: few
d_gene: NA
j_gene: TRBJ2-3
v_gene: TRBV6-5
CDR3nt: TGTGCCAGCAGTTACACGGACAGACCTGCAGATACGCAGTATTTT
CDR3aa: CASSYTDRPADTQYF

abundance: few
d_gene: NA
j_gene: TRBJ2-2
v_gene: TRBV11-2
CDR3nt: TGTGCCAGCAGCTTAGAAAGGAGCGGGGAGCTGTTTTTT
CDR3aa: CASSLERSGELFF

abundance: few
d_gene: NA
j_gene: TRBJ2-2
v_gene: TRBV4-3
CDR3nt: TGCGCCAGCAGCCAAGAATCCCGGAACACCGGGGAGCTGTTTTTT
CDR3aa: CASSQESRNTGELFF

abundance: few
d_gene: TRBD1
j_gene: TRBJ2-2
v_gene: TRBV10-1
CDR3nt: TGCGCCAGCAGGGGACAGGCTAACACCGGGGAGCTGTTTTTT
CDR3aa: CASRGQANTGELFF

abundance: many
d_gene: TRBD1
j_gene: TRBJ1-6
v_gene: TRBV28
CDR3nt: TGTGCCAGCAGTCCGCGACAGGGGCTAAATAATTCACCCCTCCACTTT
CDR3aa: CASSPRQGLNNSPLHF

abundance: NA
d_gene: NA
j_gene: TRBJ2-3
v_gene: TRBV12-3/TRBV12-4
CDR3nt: TGTGCCAGCAGTTTAGCATGGGATCATACGCAGTATTTT
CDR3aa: CASSLAWDHTQYF

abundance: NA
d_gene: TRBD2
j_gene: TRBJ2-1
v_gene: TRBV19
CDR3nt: TGTGCCAGTAGCTCCCGAGCGGGAGGAAGGGTTGGCAATGAGCAGTTCTTC
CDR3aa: CASSSRAGGRVGNEQFF

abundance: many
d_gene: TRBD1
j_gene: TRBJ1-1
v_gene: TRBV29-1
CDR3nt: TGCAGCGTACCCGAAAACAGGGGTTGGGTGAACACTGAAGCTTTCTTT
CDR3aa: CSVPENRGWVNTEAFF

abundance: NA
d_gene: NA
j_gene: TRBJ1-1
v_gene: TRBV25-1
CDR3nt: TGTGCCAGCAGTGGTACTGATGCGAACACTGAAGCTTTCTTT
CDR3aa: CASSGTDANTEAFF

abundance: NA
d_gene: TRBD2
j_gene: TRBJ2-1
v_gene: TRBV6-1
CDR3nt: TGTGCCAGCAGTGAAATGACTAGCGGGAGGTCAGAGCAGTTCTTC
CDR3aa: CASSEMTSGRSEQFF

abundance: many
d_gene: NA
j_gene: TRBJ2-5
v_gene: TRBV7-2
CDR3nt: TGTGCCAGCAGCTTAGCGGGAGAGACCCAGTACTTC
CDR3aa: CASSLAGETQYF

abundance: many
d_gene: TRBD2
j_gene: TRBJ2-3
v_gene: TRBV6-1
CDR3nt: TGTGCCAGCAGTCCTCTAGCGGCCACAGATACGCAGTATTTT
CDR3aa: CASSPLAATDTQYF

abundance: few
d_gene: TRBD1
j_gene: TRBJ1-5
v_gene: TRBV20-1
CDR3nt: TGCAGTGCTACAGGGGGTAAACTAATAAATAGCAATCAGCCCCAGCATTTT
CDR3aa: CSATGGKLINSNQPQHF